This record covers a single T cell receptor (beta chain). Germline CDR1 reads SGHRS; CDR2 reads YFSETQ. The CDR3 is 15 amino acids. V was pared by 2 bases and J by 5 bases, with 13 bases between. The sample belongs to a study of T-cell reconstitution after alpha-beta-depleted transplantation in children. Unique molecular identifiers tagged the TCRbeta library. TCRdb recomputed calls from the PCR reads with MiXCR, one row per CDR3 protein. The sample includes approximately 630,000 distinct CDR3 sequences, around 14% of them seen just once. The chain has TRBV5-1 and TRBJ2-2; the D is unclear. The sample consisted of PBMCs, taken before TCRalphabeta/CD19-depleted stem cell transplant. This TCR was recovered from a girl aged 2 to 9 with congenital amegakaryocytic thrombocytopenia, due to receive a stem cell transplant. The CDR3 here is CASSLITSGTGELFF. The CDR3 nucleotides are TGCGCCAGCAGCTTAATTACGTCTGGTACCGGGGAGCTGTTTTTT. Looking up the rest from reference TRBV5-1 and TRBJ2-2 gives the full variable domain: KAGVTQTPRYLIKTRGQQVTLSCSPISGHRSVSWYQQTPGQGLQFLFEYFSETQRNKGNFPGRFSGRQFSNSRSEMNVSTLELGDSALYLCASSLITSGTGELFFGEGSRLTVL.